Within the sample, the clone carrying this T cell receptor beta chain is medium-sized. MiXCR was run by TCRdb on the multiplex PCR reads, yielding one entry per CDR3 protein. The top ten clones hold around 18% of a sample with about 1,300 distinct CDR3 sequences, roughly 20% of them seen once. Sequencing was performed on naive CD4+ T cells sorted from blood. Stated subset: naive CD4+ T cells, CD4+CD45RA+CD25-. The sequence came from a female donor with breast cancer.

CDR3 residues: CASSPQGQYGYTF. CDR3 nucleotide sequence: TGTGCCAGCAGTCCCCAGGGACAGTATGGCTACACCTTC. The chain is built from TRBV12-3 or TRBV12-4 and TRBJ1-2; 7 nucleotides line up with TRBD1. V shed 5 bases, J shed 5 bases, and the junction held 5 bases outside the gene matches. CDR3 length: 13 amino acids.